A selection of T cell receptor beta chains follows, all from one sample in a study of PD-L1 blockade in urothelial cancer. The repertoire was sequenced with immunoSEQ multiplex PCR; TCRdb's copy has only in-frame clones and lacks some. This repertoire shows around 130,000 clones, approximately 84% found once; its top ten account for under 3.5%. The material was PBMCs, obtained around atezolizumab (anti-PD-L1) treatment. The origin of the receptors is a man in his fifties with urothelial cancer. Both conserved end residues are part of each CDR3. D genes are given only for firm matches. Size is omitted from some rows. Given values are once, few, many or a class for expanded clones.

v_call,j_call,d_call,clone_size,cdr3_aa,cdr3_nt
TRBV11-2,TRBJ2-3,TRBD2,-,CASSGTSGPQRDTQYF,TGTGCCAGCAGCGGGACTAGCGGACCCCAGCGGGATACGCAGTATTTT
TRBV16,TRBJ2-2,-,-,CASALREIGELFF,TGTGCCAGCGCCCTGAGGGAGATCGGGGAGCTGTTTTTT
TRBV7-9,TRBJ1-6,-,-,CASSFQLNSPLHF,TGTGCCAGCAGCTTCCAACTTAATTCACCCCTCCACTTT
TRBV9,TRBJ2-4,TRBD2,-,CASSVEAGKNIQYF,TGTGCCAGCAGCGTCGAAGCGGGAAAAAACATTCAGTACTTC
TRBV5-1,TRBJ2-3,-,few,CASSSTRDTQYF,TGCGCCAGCAGCTCCACAAGAGATACGCAGTATTTT
TRBV7-2,TRBJ2-1,-,few,CASSTRTDPSYNEQFF,TGTGCCAGCAGCACTAGGACGGATCCCTCCTACAATGAGCAGTTCTTC
TRBV6-1,TRBJ1-4,-,-,CASSDLDRVSNEKLFF,TGTGCCAGCAGTGACCTTGACAGAGTCTCTAATGAAAAACTGTTTTTT
TRBV28,TRBJ1-2,TRBD1,once,CASKSTGVVGYTF,TGTGCCAGCAAATCGACAGGGGTGGTTGGCTACACCTTC
TRBV4-1,TRBJ2-1,TRBD2,once,CASSQDLTSGRNEQFF,TGCGCCAGCAGCCAAGATTTGACTAGCGGGAGAAATGAGCAGTTCTTC
TRBV19,TRBJ2-3,TRBD2,-,CASSGPAGDTQYF,TGTGCCAGTAGTGGACCAGCGGGGGATACGCAGTATTTT
TRBV10-3,TRBJ1-1,TRBD1,-,CAISTGQGNTEAFF,TGTGCCATCAGCACCGGACAGGGGAACACTGAAGCTTTCTTT
TRBV6-8,TRBJ2-5,-,-,CASSYYAGCRETQYF,TGTGCCAGCAGTTACTATGCGGGATGTAGGGAGACCCAGTACTTC
TRBV14,TRBJ2-3,-,-,CASSQGGFFQDTQYF,TGTGCCAGCAGCCAAGGAGGGTTTTTTCAGGATACGCAGTATTTT
TRBV5-4,TRBJ2-5,TRBD2,-,CASSFGLAWETQYF,TGTGCCAGCAGCTTCGGACTAGCCTGGGAGACCCAGTACTTC
TRBV27,TRBJ2-3,-,-,CASSFSDLGEDTQYF,TGTGCCAGCAGTTTCAGTGATCTAGGGGAAGATACGCAGTATTTT
TRBV18,TRBJ2-1,TRBD1,-,CASSPLGQGYNEQFF,TGTGCCAGCTCACCATTAGGACAGGGGTACAATGAGCAGTTCTTC
TRBV5-1,TRBJ2-7,-,-,CASSLEPGISYEQYF,TGCGCCAGCAGCTTGGAACCAGGGATTTCCTACGAGCAGTACTTC
TRBV5-6,TRBJ2-1,-,-,CASSFGVSYNEQFF,TGTGCCAGCAGCTTCGGGGTCTCCTACAATGAGCAGTTCTTC